A selection of T cell receptor beta chains follows, all from one sample in a study of control samples from healthy donors and cancer patients. Assay: immunoSEQ multiplex PCR; the TCRdb copy retains only in-frame clones and omits some. Among 400,000 to 450,000 clones, 80% to 95% were seen once, and the ten largest hold 5.5% to 7.5%. Source material: PBMCs. Source of these receptors: a man between 35 and 55 years old with head and neck cancer. CDR3s leave out the opening cysteine and the closing phenylalanine or tryptophan.

>TRBV12-3/TRBV12-4
ASSLGSGRKAF
>TRBV7-3
ASSPFASGSYNEQF
>TRBV11-3
ASSSSGTEIGNTIY
>TRBV9
ASRASGADTQY
>TRBV19
ASSPTAGSVDTQY
>TRBV18
ASSPPTGENSGTKNIQY
>TRBV5-1
ASSFPVNRTSGGWNTGELF
>TRBV5-1
ASSLQGADTQY
>TRBV11-1
ASSRTGASGELF
>TRBV12-3/TRBV12-4
ASSFRFYGYT
>TRBV5-1
ASSPGQGAGSEQF
>TRBV28
ASSSRGGTSGYNEQF
>TRBV28
ASTHQEILGKGSYNSPLH
>TRBV3-1/TRBV3-2
ASSQVPIKGEAF
>TRBV28
ATGTDRDDEQF
>TRBV20-1
STGGYGYT
>TRBV3-1/TRBV3-2
ASSRAGEEETQY
>TRBV20-1
SASLVDNEQF
>TRBV9
ASSVEGGGTGDNEQF
>TRBV12-5
ASAPPSYEQY
>TRBV27
ASRKRQGGQPQH
>TRBV9
ASSVFPGNQPQH
>TRBV30
AWSVGRWTGNTIY
>TRBV5-4
ASSHSQGGNTEAF
>TRBV29-1
SASGGNTEAF
>TRBV29-1
SVESARLGGEKLF
>TRBV9
ASSGRQGVEQY
>TRBV7-9
ASSLGRRDNEQF